Listed below are T cell receptor beta chains from one sample, sequenced in a study of blood T cell repertoires in COVID-19. The assay was immunoSEQ multiplex PCR, and TCRdb's table has in-frame clones only and misses some. The sample holds around 290,000 clones; 87% are singletons and the top ten take 7.8%. Sequencing input: peripheral blood. The receptor source for this set is a woman aged 45-60 years who had recovered from COVID-19. Both conserved end residues are part of each CDR3. D genes are given only for firm matches.

V gene	D gene	J gene	CDR3 protein	CDR3 DNA
TRBV12-3/TRBV12-4	NA	TRBJ1-1	CASSLAANTEAFF	TGTGCCAGCAGTTTAGCGGCTAACACTGAAGCTTTCTTT
TRBV7-9	NA	TRBJ2-1	CASSLAQGSYNEQFF	TGTGCCAGCAGCTTAGCGCAGGGCTCCTACAATGAGCAGTTCTTC
TRBV25-1	TRBD2	TRBJ2-7	CASNPAGGYEQYF	TGTGCCAGCAACCCGGCGGGAGGGTACGAGCAGTACTTC
TRBV7-2	NA	TRBJ1-3	CASSLDSLVGNTIYF	TGTGCCAGCAGCTTAGACAGTTTAGTCGGAAACACCATATATTTT
TRBV18	NA	TRBJ2-7	CASSPNLDRFNEQYF	TGTGCCAGCTCACCAAATCTTGACAGGTTCAACGAGCAGTACTTC
TRBV9	NA	TRBJ2-3	CASSVSGTQYF	TGTGCCAGCAGCGTTAGCGGCACGCAGTATTTT
TRBV5-1	TRBD2	TRBJ2-5	CASTGLAGGQETQYF	TGCGCCAGCACGGGGCTAGCGGGAGGTCAAGAGACCCAGTACTTC
TRBV5-6	NA	TRBJ2-1	CASSLRVASAYNEQFF	TGTGCCAGCAGCTTGAGGGTTGCTAGCGCCTACAATGAGCAGTTCTTC
TRBV7-9	NA	TRBJ1-1	CASSRFGGGEFEAFF	TGTGCCAGCAGCCGCTTCGGGGGGGGCGAATTCGAAGCTTTCTTT
TRBV11-3	TRBD2	TRBJ2-1	CASSLEAAGEREQFF	TGTGCCAGCAGCTTAGAGGCGGCGGGGGAACGTGAGCAGTTCTTC